These 7 T cell receptor beta chains originate from one sample sequenced in a study of blood T cell repertoires in COVID-19. Profiling relied on immunoSEQ multiplex PCR, and the TCRdb table lists in-frame clones only, not all of them. Among hundreds of thousands of clones listed, 70% to 85% were seen once. The sequenced sample consisted of peripheral blood. Receptors originate from a woman at least 80 years old with active or convalescent COVID-19.

The rearrangement uses TRBV15 and TRBJ1-5; the match to TRBD1 covers 7 bases. The CDR3 has 17 residues. The germline CDR1 and CDR2 sequences are LNHNV and YYDKDF (reference sequence). With 2 bases clipped from V and 6 bases from J, the junction kept 13 bases outside the gene matches. The DNA of the CDR3 is TGTGCCACCAGCAGACAGGCGGGACAGCCACCAGTTCAGCCCCAGCATTTT. Protein product: CATSRQAGQPPVQPQHF.

This rearrangement joins TRBV3-1 (or the pseudogene TRBV3-2) to TRBJ1-2; D ambiguous. Per the germline V gene, CDR1 is LGHDT and CDR2 is YNNKEL (reference sequence). The CDR3 covers 14 residues. V lost 1 base and J 6 bases, leaving 12 bases between the germline ends. The CDR3, as DNA: TGTGCCAGCAGCCAAGGGTGGCAGTCAAATGGCTACACCTTC. Residues: CASSQGWQSNGYTF.

The chain is built from TRBV5-1 and TRBJ1-2, with D tentatively TRBD1 (5 bases). The CDR3 consists of 14 residues. The V gene lost 4 bases and the J gene lost 4 bases, with 14 bases spanning the gap. Germline V gives CDR1 SGHRS, CDR2 YFSETQ. CDR3 nucleotide sequence: TGCGCCAGCAGCATAGAAGGGGCGCCCTATGGCTACACCTTC. It yields the protein CASSIEGAPYGYTF. Supplemented by reference TRBV5-1 and TRBJ1-2, the full variable domain reads KAGVTQTPRYLIKTRGQQVTLSCSPISGHRSVSWYQQTPGQGLQFLFEYFSETQRNKGNFPGRFSGRQFSNSRSEMNVSTLELGDSALYLCASSIEGAPYGYTFGSGTRLTVV.

The chain joins TRBV3-1 (or the pseudogene TRBV3-2) to TRBJ1-4, with D possibly TRBD1 on 6 matching bases. CDR3 size: 15 residues. The germline CDR1 and CDR2 sequences are LGHDT and YNNKEL (reference sequence). Trimming shortened V by 2 bases and J by 4 bases, and 11 bases separated the two germline ends. CDR3 protein: CASSQRDTYNEKLFF. The CDR3 bases are TGTGCCAGCAGCCAACGGGACACCTATAATGAAAAACTGTTTTTT.

V is TRBV7-8 and J is TRBJ2-7; D may be TRBD1 (5 bases). The CDR3 loop spans 14 amino acids. Deletions cut 0 bases from V and 3 bases from J, with 9 bases between. Per germline, CDR1 SGHVS and CDR2 FQNEAQ. The CDR3 is CASSLAGLGYEQYF. The CDR3 bases are TGTGCCAGCAGCTTAGCGGGGCTGGGCTACGAGCAGTACTTC.

The chain uses TRBV15 and TRBJ2-1; 11 bases match TRBD2. The CDR3 length is 16 residues. Germline assignment: CDR1 LNHNV and CDR2 YYDKDF (reference sequence). V gave up 1 base and J gave up 8 bases; unmatched junction bases: 7. CDR3 protein: CATSRGSSGRVHEQFF. The CDR3 DNA reads TGTGCCACCAGCAGAGGGAGTAGCGGGAGGGTGCATGAGCAGTTCTTC.

This clone has more than one count but fewer than ten. The J gene is TRBJ1-2, the V gene TRBV5-1, with D possibly matching TRBD1 (5 bases). V was trimmed by 4 bases and J by 4 bases, leaving 14 bases between them. Germline V gene lookup returns CDR1 SGHRS and CDR2 YFSETQ. The CDR3 has 14 amino acids. This CDR3 reads CASSTGERSYGYTF. In DNA form, the CDR3 reads TGCGCCAGCAGCACGGGGGAACGCAGCTATGGCTACACCTTC.